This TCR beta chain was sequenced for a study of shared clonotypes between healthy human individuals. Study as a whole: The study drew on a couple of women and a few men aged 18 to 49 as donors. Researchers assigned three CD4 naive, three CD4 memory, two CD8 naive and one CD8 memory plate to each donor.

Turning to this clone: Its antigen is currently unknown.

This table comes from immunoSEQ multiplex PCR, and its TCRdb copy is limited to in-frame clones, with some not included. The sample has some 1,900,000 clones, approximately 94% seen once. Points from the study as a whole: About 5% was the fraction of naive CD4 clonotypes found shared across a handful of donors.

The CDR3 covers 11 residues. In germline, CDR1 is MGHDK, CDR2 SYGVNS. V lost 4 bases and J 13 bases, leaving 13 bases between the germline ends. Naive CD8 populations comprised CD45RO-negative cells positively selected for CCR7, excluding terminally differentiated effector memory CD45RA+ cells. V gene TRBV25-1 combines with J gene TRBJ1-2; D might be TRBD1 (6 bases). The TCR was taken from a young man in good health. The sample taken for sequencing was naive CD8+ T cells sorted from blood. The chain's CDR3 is CASSAGGAPTF. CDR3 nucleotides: TGTGCCAGCAGTGCTGGGGGGGCACCCACCTTC.